The 14 T cell receptor beta chains presented below share a single source sample, sequenced in a study of shared clonotypes between healthy human individuals. Naive CD8 populations comprised CD45RO-negative cells positively selected for CCR7, excluding terminally differentiated effector memory CD45RA+ cells. Measured with immunoSEQ multiplex PCR; TCRdb has only the in-frame clones, and not every one. The data hold hundreds of thousands of clones, with around 96% observed a single time. What was sequenced was naive CD8+ T cells sorted from blood. The receptors here all came from a woman under 40 in good health.

The chain uses TRBV5-1 and TRBJ2-7; possibly TRBD1 for D (6 bases). CDR3 length: 13 amino acids. Deletions cut 3 bases from V and 3 bases from J, with 10 bases between. Germline CDR1 reads SGHRS; CDR2 reads YFSETQ. The CDR3 region has the DNA TGCGCCAGCAGCTCCGACAGGTTCTACGAGCAGTACTTC. Translated: CASSSDRFYEQYF.

The gene calls are TRBV2 and TRBJ1-1; 7 nucleotides align to TRBD1. Germline V gene lookup returns CDR1 SNHLY and CDR2 FYNNEI. J gave up 3 bases and V 11 bases, and 9 bases lay outside the gene matches. The CDR3 spans 13 residues. CDR3 DNA sequence: TGTGCCCAGAACAGGGGTTTGGACACTGAAGCTTTCTTT. It codes for CAQNRGLDTEAFF.

This rearrangement joins TRBV7-6 to TRBJ2-3, with D tentatively TRBD1 or TRBD2 (6 bases each). This CDR3 has 19 residues. Germline CDR1 reads SGHVS; CDR2 reads FNYEAQ. V was pared by 1 base and J by 6 bases, with 26 bases between. CDR3 in amino acids: CASSLDGTLSGTSGDTQYF. For the CDR3, the DNA is TGTGCCAGCAGCTTAGATGGGACACTAAGCGGAACAAGCGGGGATACGCAGTATTTT.

The V gene is TRBV2, the J gene TRBJ2-3, with TRBD2 matching over 15 bases. This CDR3 contains 15 residues. The V and J ends lost 6 bases and 5 bases, in that order; junction bases with no gene match: 3. CDR1 SNHLY and CDR2 FYNNEI come from the germline V gene. In DNA, the CDR3 is TGTGCCAGCAGAAGGACTAGCGGGAGGGAAGATACGCAGTATTTT. Its translation is CASRRTSGREDTQYF.

The gene calls are TRBV6-6 and TRBJ2-1; D call uncertain. CDR1 is MNHNY and CDR2 is SVGAGI in the germline V gene (reference sequence). CDR3 length equals 14 residues. V shed 7 bases and J shed 9 bases, with 19 bases lying between them. This CDR3 reads CASTPMGGATEQFF. In DNA form, the CDR3 reads TGTGCCAGCACCCCCATGGGCGGAGCGACTGAGCAGTTCTTC.

The chain recombines TRBV7-9 with TRBJ1-2; possible D gene TRBD1, 5 bases. Germline-derived CDR1 and CDR2 are SEHNR and FQNEAQ (reference sequence). V was clipped by 5 bases and J by 4 bases, with 20 bases between them. The CDR3 contains 16 residues. CDR3: CASSLTGAQDSYGYTF. The CDR3 DNA follows: TGTGCCAGCAGCCTCACCGGGGCCCAGGATAGCTATGGCTACACCTTC.

The chain links TRBV7-2 to TRBJ2-7; D is perhaps TRBD2 (6 bases). The CDR3 consists of 13 residues. Germline loops: CDR1 SGHTA, CDR2 FQGNSA. With 4 bases removed from V and 3 bases from J, the gap between germline ends came to 10 bases. CDR3 amino acids: CASSSGAGYEQYF. CDR3 DNA sequence: TGTGCCAGCAGCTCGGGAGCGGGCTACGAGCAGTACTTC.

For this clone: Additional DNA sequences in this sample encode the identical CDR3. The CDR3 DNA reads as TGTGCCAGCAGTTACTCTGGTGGTGAGCAGTTCTTC. Amino acids: CASSYSGGEQFF. The genes are TRBV6-5 and TRBJ2-1; D not certain. There are 12 residues in the CDR3. Germline CDR1 reads MNHEY; CDR2 reads SVGAGI. Trimming took off 0 bases at V and 9 bases at J, with 6 bases between the two ends.

J is TRBJ2-7 and V is TRBV28; the match to TRBD2 covers 9 bases. The CDR3 length is 18 residues. Per germline, CDR1 MDHEN and CDR2 SYDVKM. V was clipped by 5 bases and J by 2 bases; unmatched bases: 16. The CDR3 spells CASSPLLAGSSLPYEQYF. The CDR3 bases are TGTGCCAGCAGTCCCCTCCTAGCGGGAAGTTCCCTCCCCTACGAGCAGTACTTC.

In nucleotides, the CDR3 is TGCGCCAGCAGCCAAGATCCCCTCCTCCCTGAAGCTTTCTTT. It codes for CASSQDPLLPEAFF. The chain carries TRBV4-1 and TRBJ1-1; D unresolved. V was shortened by 0 bases and J by 6 bases, with 11 bases between the two germline ends. There are 14 residues in the CDR3. Germline V gene lookup returns CDR1 MGHRA and CDR2 YSYEKL.

This CDR3 is CSVTGARLSTEAFF. The CDR3 DNA sequence: TGCAGCGTTACAGGGGCGAGGTTGAGCACTGAAGCTTTCTTT. The chain is built from TRBV29-1 and TRBJ1-1; TRBD1 matches 7 bases. Germline loops: CDR1 SQVTM, CDR2 ANQGSEA. V lost 5 bases, J lost 4 bases, and 10 bases stayed unmatched. This CDR3 has 14 residues.

The chain uses TRBV5-1 and TRBJ2-7; TRBD1 matches at 9 bases. The length of the CDR3 is 15 residues. V shed 0 bases, J shed 0 bases, and the junction held 1 base outside the gene matches. Germline V lookup: CDR1 SGHRS, CDR2 YFSETQ. The CDR3 reads CASSLDRGPSYEQYF. CDR3 bases: TGCGCCAGCAGCTTGGACAGGGGGCCCTCCTACGAGCAGTACTTC.

The sample holds one count of this clone. Other DNA sequences in the sample encode the same CDR3. This chain joins TRBV27 and TRBJ2-1; 14 positions agree with TRBD2. The CDR3 length is 15 residues. Trimming cost V 5 bases and J 6 bases; bases outside gene matches: 3. Germline V gene data show CDR1 as MNHEY and CDR2 as SMNVEV (reference sequence). The CDR3 DNA follows: TGTGCCAGCAGTCCGGGGACTAGCGGGAGCAATGAGCAGTTCTTC. Translated, it gives CASSPGTSGSNEQFF.

About this clone itself: The sample holds other DNA sequences that translate to the same CDR3. The genes are TRBV27 and TRBJ2-3, with TRBD2 matching 9 bases. Germline lookup yields CDR1 MNHEY and CDR2 SMNVEV (reference sequence). The CDR3 contains 15 residues. V lost 1 base to trimming and J lost 3 bases; unmatched junction nucleotides: 2. DNA of the CDR3: TGTGCCAGCAGTTTATTGGCGGGAGGGACAGATACGCAGTATTTT. Translating gives CASSLLAGGTDTQYF.